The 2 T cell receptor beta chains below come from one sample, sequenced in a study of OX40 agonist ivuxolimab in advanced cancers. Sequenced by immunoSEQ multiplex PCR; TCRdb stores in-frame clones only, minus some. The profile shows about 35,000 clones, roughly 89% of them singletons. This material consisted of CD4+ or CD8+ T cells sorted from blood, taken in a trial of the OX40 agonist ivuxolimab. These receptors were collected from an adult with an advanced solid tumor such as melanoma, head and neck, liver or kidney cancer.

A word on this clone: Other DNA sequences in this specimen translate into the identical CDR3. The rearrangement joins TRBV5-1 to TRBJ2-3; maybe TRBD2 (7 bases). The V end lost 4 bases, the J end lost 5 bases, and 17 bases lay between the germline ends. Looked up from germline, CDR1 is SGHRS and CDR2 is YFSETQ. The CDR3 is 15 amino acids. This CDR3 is CASSPSRGEGDTQYF. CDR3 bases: TGCGCCAGCAGCCCAAGTAGGGGGGAGGGAGATACGCAGTATTTT.

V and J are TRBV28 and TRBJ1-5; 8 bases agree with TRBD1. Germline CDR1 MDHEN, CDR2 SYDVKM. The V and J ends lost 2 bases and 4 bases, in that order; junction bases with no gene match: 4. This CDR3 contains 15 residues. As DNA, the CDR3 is TGTGCCAGCAGTTTACCAGGGGGCCCGAATCAGCCCCAGCATTTT. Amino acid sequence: CASSLPGGPNQPQHF.